This TCR beta chain was sequenced for a study of blood T cell repertoires in COVID-19. Only in-frame clones appear in the TCRdb table, and some are missing; sequencing was by immunoSEQ multiplex PCR. The data show about 350,000 clones, roughly 90% seen once. Germline V gene data show CDR1 as LNHDA and CDR2 as SQIVND (reference sequence). CDR3 length: 14 residues. The ends were cut back, 3 bases at V and 1 base at J, with 10 bases in the middle. The sample comprised PBMCs or T cells enriched from blood (not recorded which). This rearrangement joins TRBV19 to TRBJ2-7; maybe TRBD2 (5 bases). The sequence was obtained from a woman in her twenties or thirties who had been exposed to COVID-19. The CDR3 here is CASSISGNSYEQYF. CDR3 bases: TGTGCCAGTAGTATTTCGGGGAATTCCTACGAGCAGTACTTC. Complete variable domain (other parts from reference TRBV19 and TRBJ2-7): DGGITQSPKYLFRKEGQNVTLSCEQNLNHDAMYWYRQDPGQGLRLIYYSQIVNDFQKGDIAEGYSVSREKKESFPLTVTSAQKNPTAFYLCASSISGNSYEQYFGPGTRLTVT.